This T cell receptor (beta chain) was recorded in a study of chemoradiotherapy in HPV16-positive cancers. Using immunoSEQ multiplex PCR, the repertoire was profiled, and TCRdb retains in-frame clones only, with some absent. The sample has about 21,000 clones; around 87% are singletons. Details on this clone: Antigen specificity is unknown.

J gave up 1 base and V 5 bases, and 5 bases lay outside the gene matches. The CDR3 totals 15 residues. Germline V CDR1 and CDR2: SGHTA, FQGNSA. Points from the study as a whole: In HPV16-positive patients, HPV-responsive T-cell expansion tracked better recurrence-free survival. Candidate HPV-specific clones and E7-related TCR motifs grew in tumor during treatment.

Specimen: blood, collected from a patient who underwent chemoradiotherapy. The source of this sequence is a human donor with HPV-associated anogenital cancer. This chain connects TRBV7-2 to TRBJ2-7; the match to TRBD2 covers 10 bases. The CDR3 spells CASSPGSGRSYEQYF. The CDR3 DNA sequence: TGTGCCAGCAGCCCAGGTAGCGGGAGGTCCTACGAGCAGTACTTC.